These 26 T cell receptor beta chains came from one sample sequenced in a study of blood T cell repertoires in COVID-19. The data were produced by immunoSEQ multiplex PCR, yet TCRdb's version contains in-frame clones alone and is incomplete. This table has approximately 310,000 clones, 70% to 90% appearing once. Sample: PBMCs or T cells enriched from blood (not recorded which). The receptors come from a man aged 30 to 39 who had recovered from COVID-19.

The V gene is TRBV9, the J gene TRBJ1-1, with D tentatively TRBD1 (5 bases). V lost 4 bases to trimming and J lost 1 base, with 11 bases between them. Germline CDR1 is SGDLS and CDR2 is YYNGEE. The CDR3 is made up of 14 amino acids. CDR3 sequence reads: CASSKQGANTEAFF. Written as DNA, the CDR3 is TGTGCCAGCAGCAAACAAGGGGCGAACACTGAAGCTTTCTTT.

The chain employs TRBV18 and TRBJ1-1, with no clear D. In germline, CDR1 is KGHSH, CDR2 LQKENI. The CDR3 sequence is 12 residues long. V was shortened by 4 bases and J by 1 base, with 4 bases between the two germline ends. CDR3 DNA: TGTGCCAGCTCACTCCAGAACACTGAAGCTTTCTTT. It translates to CASSLQNTEAFF.

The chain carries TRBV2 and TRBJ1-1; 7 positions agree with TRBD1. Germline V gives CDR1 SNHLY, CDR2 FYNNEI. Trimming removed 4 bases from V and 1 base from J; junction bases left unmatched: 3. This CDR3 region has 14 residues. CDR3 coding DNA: TGTGCCAGCAGTGTTCAGGGGGAGAACACTGAAGCTTTCTTT. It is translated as CASSVQGENTEAFF.

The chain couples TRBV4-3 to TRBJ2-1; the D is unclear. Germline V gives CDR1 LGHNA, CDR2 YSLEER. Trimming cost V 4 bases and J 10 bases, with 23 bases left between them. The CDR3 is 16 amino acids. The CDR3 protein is CASSLKIRVTVGEQFF. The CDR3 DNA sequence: TGCGCCAGCAGCCTCAAGATTCGGGTCACGGTAGGCGAGCAGTTCTTC.

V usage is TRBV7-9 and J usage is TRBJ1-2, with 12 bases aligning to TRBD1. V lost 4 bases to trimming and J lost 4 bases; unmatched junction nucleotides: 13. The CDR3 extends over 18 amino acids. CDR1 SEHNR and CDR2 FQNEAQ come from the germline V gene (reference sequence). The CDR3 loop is CASSSGGRWDRGLYGYTF. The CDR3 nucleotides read TGTGCCAGCAGCTCCGGAGGTAGATGGGACAGGGGGCTCTATGGCTACACCTTC.

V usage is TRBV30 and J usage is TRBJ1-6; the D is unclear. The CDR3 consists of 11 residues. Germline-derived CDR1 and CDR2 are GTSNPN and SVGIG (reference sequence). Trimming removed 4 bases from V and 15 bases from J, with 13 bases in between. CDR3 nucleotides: TGTGCCTGGACGAGCTCTCGGGACCTCCACTTT. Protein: CAWTSSRDLHF.

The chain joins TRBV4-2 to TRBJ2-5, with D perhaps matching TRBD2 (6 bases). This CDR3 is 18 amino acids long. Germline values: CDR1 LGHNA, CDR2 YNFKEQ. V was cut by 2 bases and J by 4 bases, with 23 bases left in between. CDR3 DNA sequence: TGTGCCAGCAGCCAACTCATAGATAGGGACTTCGCGACAGAGACCCAGTACTTC. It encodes CASSQLIDRDFATETQYF.

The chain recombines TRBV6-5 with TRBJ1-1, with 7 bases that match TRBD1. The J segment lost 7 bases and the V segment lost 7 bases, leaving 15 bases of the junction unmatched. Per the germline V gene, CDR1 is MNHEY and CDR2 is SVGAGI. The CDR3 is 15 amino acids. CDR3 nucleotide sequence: TGTGCCAGCACTCTCGGGGCCAGGGGGACGGGTGAAGCTTTCTTT. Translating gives CASTLGARGTGEAFF.

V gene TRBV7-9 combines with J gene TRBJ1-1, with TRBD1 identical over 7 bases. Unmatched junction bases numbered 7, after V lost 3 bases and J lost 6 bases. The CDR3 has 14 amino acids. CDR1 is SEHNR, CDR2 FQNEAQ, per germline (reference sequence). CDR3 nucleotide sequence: TGTGCCAGCAGCTTTGAGACAGGGATCCCTGAAGCTTTCTTT. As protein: CASSFETGIPEAFF.

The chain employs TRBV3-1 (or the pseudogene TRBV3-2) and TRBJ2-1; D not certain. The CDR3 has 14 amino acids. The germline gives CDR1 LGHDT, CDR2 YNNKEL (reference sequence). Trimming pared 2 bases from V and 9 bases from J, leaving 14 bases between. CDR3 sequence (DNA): TGTGCCAGCAGCCAACGCGGCAGCATCGGTGAGCAGTTCTTC. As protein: CASSQRGSIGEQFF.

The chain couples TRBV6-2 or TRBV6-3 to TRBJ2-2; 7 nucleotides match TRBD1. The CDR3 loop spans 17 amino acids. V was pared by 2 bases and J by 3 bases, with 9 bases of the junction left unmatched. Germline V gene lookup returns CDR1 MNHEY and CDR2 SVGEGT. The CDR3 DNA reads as TGTGCCAGCAGTTACACCCGTCGACAGGGTTACACCGGGGAGCTGTTTTTT. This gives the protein CASSYTRRQGYTGELFF.

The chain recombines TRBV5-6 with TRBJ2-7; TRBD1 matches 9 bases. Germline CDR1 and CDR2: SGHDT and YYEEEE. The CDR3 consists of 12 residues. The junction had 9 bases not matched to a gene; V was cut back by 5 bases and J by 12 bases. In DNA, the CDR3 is TGTGCCAGCAGTTTCGAGCGGGACAGGGTGTACTTC. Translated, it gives CASSFERDRVYF.

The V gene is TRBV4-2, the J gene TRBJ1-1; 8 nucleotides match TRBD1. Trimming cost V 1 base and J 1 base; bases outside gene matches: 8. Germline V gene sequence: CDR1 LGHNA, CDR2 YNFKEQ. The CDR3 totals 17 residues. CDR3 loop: CASSQGSGGLGNTEAFF. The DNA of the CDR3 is TGTGCCAGCAGCCAAGGTTCAGGGGGCCTTGGGAACACTGAAGCTTTCTTT.

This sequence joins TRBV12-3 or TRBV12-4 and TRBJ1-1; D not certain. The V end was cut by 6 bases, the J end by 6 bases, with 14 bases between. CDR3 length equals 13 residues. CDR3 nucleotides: TGTGCCAGCAGCTTGGCAGGTAGCGCTGAAGCTTTCTTT. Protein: CASSLAGSAEAFF.

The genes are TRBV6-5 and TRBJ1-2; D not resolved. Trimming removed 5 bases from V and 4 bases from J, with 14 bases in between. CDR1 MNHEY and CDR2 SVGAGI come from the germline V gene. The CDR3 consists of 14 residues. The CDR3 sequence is CASSSSGGFYGYTF. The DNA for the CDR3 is TGTGCCAGCAGTAGCTCGGGAGGGTTCTATGGCTACACCTTC.

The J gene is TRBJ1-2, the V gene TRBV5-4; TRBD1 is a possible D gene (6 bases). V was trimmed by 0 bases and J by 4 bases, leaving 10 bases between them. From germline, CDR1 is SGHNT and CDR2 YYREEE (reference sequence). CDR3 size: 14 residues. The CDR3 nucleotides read TGTGCCAGCAGCTTGGATCAGGGGTTCTATGGCTACACCTTC. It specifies CASSLDQGFYGYTF.

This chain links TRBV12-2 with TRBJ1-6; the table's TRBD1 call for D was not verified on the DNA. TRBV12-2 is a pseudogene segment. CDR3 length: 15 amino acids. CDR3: CASRLPGQEDSPLHF. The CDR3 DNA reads TGTGCAAGTCGCTTACCGGGACAGGAAGATTCACCCCTCCACTTT.

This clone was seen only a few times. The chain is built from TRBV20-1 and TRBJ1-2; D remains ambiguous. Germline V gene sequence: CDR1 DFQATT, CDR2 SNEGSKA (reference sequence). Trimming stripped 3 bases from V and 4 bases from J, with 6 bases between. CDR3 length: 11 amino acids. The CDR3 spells CSASGSYGYTF. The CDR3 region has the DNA TGCAGTGCTAGTGGCAGCTATGGCTACACCTTC.

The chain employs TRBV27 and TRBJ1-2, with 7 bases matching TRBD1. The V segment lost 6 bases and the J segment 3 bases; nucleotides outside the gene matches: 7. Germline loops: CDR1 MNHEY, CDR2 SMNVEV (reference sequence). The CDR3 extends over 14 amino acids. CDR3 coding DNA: TGTGCCAGCAGCCCCTACAGGGGATACTATGGCTACACCTTC. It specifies CASSPYRGYYGYTF.

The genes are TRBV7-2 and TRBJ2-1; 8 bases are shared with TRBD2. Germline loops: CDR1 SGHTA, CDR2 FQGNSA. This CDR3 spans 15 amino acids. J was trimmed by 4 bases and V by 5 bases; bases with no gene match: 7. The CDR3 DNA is TGTGCCAGCAGCCCCGGGAGGGGGGGATACAATGAGCAGTTCTTC. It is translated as CASSPGRGGYNEQFF.

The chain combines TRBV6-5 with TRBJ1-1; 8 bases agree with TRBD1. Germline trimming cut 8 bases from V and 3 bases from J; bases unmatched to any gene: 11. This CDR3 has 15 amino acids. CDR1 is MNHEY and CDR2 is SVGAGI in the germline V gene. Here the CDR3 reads CASEDRDGRDTEAFF. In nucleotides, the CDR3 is TGTGCCAGCGAGGACAGGGACGGTAGGGACACTGAAGCTTTCTTT.

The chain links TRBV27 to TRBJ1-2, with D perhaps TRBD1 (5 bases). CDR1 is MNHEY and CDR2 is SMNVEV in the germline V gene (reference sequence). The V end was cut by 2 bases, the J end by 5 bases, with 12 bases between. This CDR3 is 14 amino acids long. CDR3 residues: CASSLGRAAYGYTF. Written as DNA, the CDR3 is TGTGCCAGCAGTTTAGGCAGGGCTGCGTATGGCTACACCTTC.

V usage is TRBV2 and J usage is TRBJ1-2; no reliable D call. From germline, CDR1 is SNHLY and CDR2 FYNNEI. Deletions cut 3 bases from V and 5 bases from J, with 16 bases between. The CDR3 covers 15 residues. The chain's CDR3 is CASSDRLQTIYGYTF. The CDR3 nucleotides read TGTGCCAGCAGTGATAGGCTGCAGACAATTTATGGCTACACCTTC.

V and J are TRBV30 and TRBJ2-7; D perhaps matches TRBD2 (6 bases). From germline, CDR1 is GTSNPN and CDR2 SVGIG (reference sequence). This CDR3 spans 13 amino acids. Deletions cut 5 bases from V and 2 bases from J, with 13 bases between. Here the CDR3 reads CAWEEGIAYEQYF. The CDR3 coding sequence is TGTGCCTGGGAGGAGGGGATAGCCTACGAGCAGTACTTC. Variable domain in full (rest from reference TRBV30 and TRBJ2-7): SQTIHQWPATLVQPVGSPLSLECTVEGTSNPNLYWYRQAAGRGLQLLFYSVGIGQISSEVPQNLSASRPQDRQFILSSKKLLLSDSGFYLCAWEEGIAYEQYFGPGTRLTVT.

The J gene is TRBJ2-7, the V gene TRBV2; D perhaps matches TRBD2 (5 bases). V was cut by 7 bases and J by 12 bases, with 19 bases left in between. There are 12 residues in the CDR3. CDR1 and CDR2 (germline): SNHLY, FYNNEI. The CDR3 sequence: CASNPGGSNLYF. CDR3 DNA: TGTGCCAGCAACCCCGGTGGGAGTAACCTGTACTTC.

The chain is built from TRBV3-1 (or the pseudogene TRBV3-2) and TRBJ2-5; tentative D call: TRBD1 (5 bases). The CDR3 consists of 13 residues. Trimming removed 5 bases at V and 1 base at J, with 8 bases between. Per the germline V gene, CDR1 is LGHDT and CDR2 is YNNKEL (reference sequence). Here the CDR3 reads CASSIDSQETQYF. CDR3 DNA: TGTGCCAGCAGCATAGACAGCCAAGAGACCCAGTACTTC.